This record looks at one T cell receptor (beta chain) sequence and its context. Germline lookup yields CDR1 LNHNV and CDR2 YYDKDF (reference sequence). Unmatched junction bases numbered 8, after V lost 0 bases and J lost 1 base. The CDR3 consists of 17 residues. This specimen comes from a study of PD-1 and CTLA-4 blockade in melanoma. The protocol was immunoSEQ multiplex PCR, while the TCRdb copy is restricted to in-frame clones and leaves out a portion. The data show tens of thousands of clones, approximately 89% seen once. V gene TRBV15 combines with J gene TRBJ2-7; 8 positions agree with TRBD1. The sequence was collected from a human donor with melanoma. The sample consisted of CD8+ T cells from peripheral blood, taken from a patient given anti-PD-1 treatment. CDR3 in DNA: TGTGCCACCAGCAGAGAGAAACCCGGGACAGGTTCCTACGAGCAGTACTTC. Protein sequence: CATSREKPGTGSYEQYF. The full variable domain, in which reference TRBV15 and TRBJ2-7 provide the parts outside the CDR3, is DAMVIQNPRYQVTQFGKPVTLSCSQTLNHNVMYWYQQKSSQAPKLLFHYYDKDFNNEADTPDNFQSRRPNTSFCFLDIRSPGLGDTAMYLCATSREKPGTGSYEQYFGPGTRLTVT.